This T cell receptor (beta chain) was sequenced in a study of cytomegalovirus exposure and HLA in healthy donors. Study-wide context: Later, an analysis reported that the 120 or so validation repertoires had used the same platform as the 500 to 800 first-cohort repertoires. Study results and caveats: The classifier was said to identify cytomegalovirus status with high specificity and sensitivity. Rare TCR sequences predominated, though certain public TCRs were found in many donors.

To note about this clone: Its specificity is not known.

Data came from immunoSEQ multiplex PCR; TCRdb stores just in-frame clones and leaves some out. The data contain around 98,000 clones, roughly 87% of them singletons. This CDR3 is built from 15 residues. CDR1 LGHNT and CDR2 FRNRAP come from the germline V gene. The ends lost 1 base at V and 6 bases at J; junction bases unmatched: 5. This chain uses TRBV12-5 with TRBJ2-7; TRBD2 aligns across 11 bases. This TCR was recovered from a man aged 18-30 years in good health and CMV-seropositive. The sample was PBMCs. The DNA of the CDR3 is TGTGCTAGTGGTTTGGGGACTAGCGGGTCTAGCGAGCAGTACTTC. Its translation is CASGLGTSGSSEQYF.